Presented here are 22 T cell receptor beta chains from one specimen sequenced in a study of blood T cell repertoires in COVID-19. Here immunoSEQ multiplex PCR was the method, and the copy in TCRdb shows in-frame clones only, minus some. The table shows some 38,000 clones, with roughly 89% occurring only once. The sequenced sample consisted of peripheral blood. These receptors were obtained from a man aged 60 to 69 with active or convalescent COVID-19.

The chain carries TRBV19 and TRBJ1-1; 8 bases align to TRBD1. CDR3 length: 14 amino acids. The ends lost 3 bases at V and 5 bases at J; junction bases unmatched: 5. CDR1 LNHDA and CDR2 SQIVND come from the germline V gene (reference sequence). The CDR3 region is CASSIRQGATEAFF. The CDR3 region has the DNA TGTGCCAGTAGTATCCGGCAGGGGGCAACTGAAGCTTTCTTT. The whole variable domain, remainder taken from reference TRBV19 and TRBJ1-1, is DGGITQSPKYLFRKEGQNVTLSCEQNLNHDAMYWYRQDPGQGLRLIYYSQIVNDFQKGDIAEGYSVSREKKESFPLTVTSAQKNPTAFYLCASSIRQGATEAFFGQGTRLTVV.

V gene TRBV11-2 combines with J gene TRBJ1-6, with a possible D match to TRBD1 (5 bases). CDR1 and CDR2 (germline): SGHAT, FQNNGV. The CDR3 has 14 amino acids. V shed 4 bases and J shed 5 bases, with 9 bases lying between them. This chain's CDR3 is CASSSRQNNSPLHF. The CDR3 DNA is TGTGCCAGCAGCTCCCGACAGAATAATTCACCCCTCCACTTT.

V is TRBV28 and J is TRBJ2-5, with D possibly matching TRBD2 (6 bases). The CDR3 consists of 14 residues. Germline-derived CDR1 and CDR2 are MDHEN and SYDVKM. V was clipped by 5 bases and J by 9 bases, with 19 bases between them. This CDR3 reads CASSPPLRSGSQYF. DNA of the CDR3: TGTGCCAGCAGTCCCCCTTTGCGAAGCGGGTCCCAGTACTTC. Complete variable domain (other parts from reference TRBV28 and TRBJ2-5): DVKVTQSSRYLVKRTGEKVFLECVQDMDHENMFWYRQDPGLGLRLIYFSYDVKMKEKGDIPEGYSVSREKKERFSLILESASTNQTSMYLCASSPPLRSGSQYFGPGTRLLVL.

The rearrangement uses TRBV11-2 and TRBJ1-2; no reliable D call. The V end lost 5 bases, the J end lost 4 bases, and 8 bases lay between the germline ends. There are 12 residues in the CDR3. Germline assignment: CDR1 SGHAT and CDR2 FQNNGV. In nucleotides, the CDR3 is TGTGCCAGCAGCGACCACAGCTATGGCTACACCTTC. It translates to CASSDHSYGYTF.

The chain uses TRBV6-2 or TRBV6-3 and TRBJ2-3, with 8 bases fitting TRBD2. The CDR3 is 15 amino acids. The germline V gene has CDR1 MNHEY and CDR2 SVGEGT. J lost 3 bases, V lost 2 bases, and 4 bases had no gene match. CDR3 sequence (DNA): TGTGCCAGCAGTTACGGACTAGCAGTTACAGATACGCAGTATTTT. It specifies CASSYGLAVTDTQYF.

CDR3 bases: TGCGCCAGCAGCTTAAGGACTAGCGGACTAAGGAGCTCCTACAATGAGCAGTTCTTC. Encoded protein: CASSLRTSGLRSSYNEQFF. The chain has TRBV5-1 and TRBJ2-1, with 10 bases identical to TRBD2. The CDR3 is made up of 19 amino acids. Trimming took 2 bases from V and 0 from J; bases not matched to a gene: 11. CDR1 and CDR2 from the germline V gene are SGHRS and YFSETQ.

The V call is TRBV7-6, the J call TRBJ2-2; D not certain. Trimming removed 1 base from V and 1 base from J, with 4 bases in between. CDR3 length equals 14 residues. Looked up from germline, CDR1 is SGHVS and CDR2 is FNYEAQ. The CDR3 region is CASSLDRNTGELFF. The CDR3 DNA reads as TGTGCCAGCAGCTTAGACAGGAACACCGGGGAGCTGTTTTTT.

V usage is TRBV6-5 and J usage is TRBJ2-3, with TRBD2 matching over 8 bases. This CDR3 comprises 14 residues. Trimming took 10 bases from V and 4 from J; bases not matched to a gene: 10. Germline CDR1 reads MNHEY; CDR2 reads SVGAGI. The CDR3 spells CAIDGRARSDTQYF. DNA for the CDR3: TGTGCCATCGACGGGAGGGCCAGGTCAGATACGCAGTATTTT.

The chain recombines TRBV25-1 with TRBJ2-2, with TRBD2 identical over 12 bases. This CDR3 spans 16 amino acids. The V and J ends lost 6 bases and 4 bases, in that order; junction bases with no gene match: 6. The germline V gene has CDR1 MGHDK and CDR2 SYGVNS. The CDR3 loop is CASSPTSGSGTGELFF. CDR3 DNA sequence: TGTGCCAGCAGCCCGACTAGCGGGAGCGGCACCGGGGAGCTGTTTTTT.

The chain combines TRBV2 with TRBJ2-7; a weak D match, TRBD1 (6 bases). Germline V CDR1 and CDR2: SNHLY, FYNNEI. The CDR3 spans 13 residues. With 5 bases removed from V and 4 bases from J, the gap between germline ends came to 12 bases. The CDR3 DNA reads TGTGCCAGCAGTTCGCAGGGGTGGTACGAGCAGTACTTC. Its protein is CASSSQGWYEQYF.

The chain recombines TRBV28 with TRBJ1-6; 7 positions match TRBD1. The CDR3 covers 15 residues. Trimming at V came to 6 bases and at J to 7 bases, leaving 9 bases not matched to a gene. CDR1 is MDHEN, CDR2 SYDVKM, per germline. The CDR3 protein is CASRFWTGENSPLHF. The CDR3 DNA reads TGTGCCAGCAGGTTTTGGACAGGCGAGAATTCACCCCTCCACTTT.

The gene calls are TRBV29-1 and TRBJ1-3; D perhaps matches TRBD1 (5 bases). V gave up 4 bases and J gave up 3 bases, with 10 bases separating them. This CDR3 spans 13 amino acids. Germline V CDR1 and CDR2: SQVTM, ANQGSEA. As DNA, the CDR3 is TGCAGCGTTGCCGACAGAAATGGAAACACCATATATTTT. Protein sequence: CSVADRNGNTIYF.

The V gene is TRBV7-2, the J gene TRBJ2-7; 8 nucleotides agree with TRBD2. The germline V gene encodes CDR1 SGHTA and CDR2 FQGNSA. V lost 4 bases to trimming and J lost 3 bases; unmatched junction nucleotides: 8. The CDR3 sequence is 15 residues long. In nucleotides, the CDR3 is TGTGCCAGCAGCTCTCGAGCGGGAGTAGGCTACGAGCAGTACTTC. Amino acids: CASSSRAGVGYEQYF.

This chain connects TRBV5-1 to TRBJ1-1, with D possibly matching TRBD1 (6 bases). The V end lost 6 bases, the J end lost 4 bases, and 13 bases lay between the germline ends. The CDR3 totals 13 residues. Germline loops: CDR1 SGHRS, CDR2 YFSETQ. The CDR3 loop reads CASTQGLATEAFF. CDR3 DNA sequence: TGCGCCAGCACTCAGGGGTTGGCCACTGAAGCTTTCTTT.

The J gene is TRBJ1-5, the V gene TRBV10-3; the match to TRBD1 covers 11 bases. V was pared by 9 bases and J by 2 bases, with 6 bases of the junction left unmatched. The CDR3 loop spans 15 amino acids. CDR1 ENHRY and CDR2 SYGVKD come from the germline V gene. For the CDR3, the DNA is TGTGCCATAGGACAGGGGGCGGTGGGCAATCAGCCCCAGCATTTT. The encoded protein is CAIGQGAVGNQPQHF.

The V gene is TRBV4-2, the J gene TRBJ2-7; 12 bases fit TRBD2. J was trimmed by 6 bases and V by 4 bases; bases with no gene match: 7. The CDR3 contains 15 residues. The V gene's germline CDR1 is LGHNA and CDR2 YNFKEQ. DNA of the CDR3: TGTGCCAGCAGCCTAGAGACTAGCGGGAGTAGCGAGCAGTACTTC. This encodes CASSLETSGSSEQYF.

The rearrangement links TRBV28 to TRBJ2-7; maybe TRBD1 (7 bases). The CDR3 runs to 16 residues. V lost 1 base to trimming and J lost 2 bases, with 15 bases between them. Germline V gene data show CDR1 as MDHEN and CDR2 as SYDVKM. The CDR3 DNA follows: TGTGCCAGCAGTTTATCCTCGACAGGGAGGACCTACGAGCAGTACTTC. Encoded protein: CASSLSSTGRTYEQYF.

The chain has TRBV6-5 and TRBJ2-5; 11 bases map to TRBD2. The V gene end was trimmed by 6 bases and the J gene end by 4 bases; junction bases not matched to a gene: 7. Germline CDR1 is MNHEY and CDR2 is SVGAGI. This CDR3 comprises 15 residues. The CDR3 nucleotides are TGTGCCAGCAGGCCAACTAGCGGGAGAAGAGAGACCCAGTACTTC. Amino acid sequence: CASRPTSGRRETQYF.

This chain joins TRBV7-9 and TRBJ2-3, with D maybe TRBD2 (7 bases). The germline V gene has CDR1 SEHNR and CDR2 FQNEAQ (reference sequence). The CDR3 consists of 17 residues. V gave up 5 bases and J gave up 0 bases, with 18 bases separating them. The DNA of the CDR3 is TGTGCCAGCAGCCCAAGGGCGCGGGGGCCTAGCACAGATACGCAGTATTTT. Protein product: CASSPRARGPSTDTQYF.

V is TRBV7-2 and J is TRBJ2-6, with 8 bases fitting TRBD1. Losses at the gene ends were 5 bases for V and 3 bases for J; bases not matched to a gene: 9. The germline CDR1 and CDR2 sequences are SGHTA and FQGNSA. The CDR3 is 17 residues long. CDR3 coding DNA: TGTGCCAGCAGCCCCAGGGCAGGGGGCTTTGGGGCCAACGTCCTGACTTTC. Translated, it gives CASSPRAGGFGANVLTF. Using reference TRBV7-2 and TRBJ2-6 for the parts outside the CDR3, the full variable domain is GAGVSQSPSNKVTEKGKDVELRCDPISGHTALYWYRQSLGQGLEFLIYFQGNSAPDKSGLPSDRFSAERTGGSVSTLTIQRTQQEDSAVYLCASSPRAGGFGANVLTFGAGSRLTVL.

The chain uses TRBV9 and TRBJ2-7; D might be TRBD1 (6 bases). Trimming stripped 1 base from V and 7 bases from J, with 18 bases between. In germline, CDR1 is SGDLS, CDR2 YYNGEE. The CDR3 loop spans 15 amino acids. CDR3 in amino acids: CASSVWGTTVEEQYF. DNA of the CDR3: TGTGCCAGCAGCGTATGGGGGACAACTGTGGAAGAGCAGTACTTC.

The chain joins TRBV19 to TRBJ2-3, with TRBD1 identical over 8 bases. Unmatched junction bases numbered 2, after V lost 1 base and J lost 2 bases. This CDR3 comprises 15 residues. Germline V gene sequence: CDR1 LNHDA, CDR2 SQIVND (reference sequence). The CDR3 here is CASSIAGGDTDTQYF. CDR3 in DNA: TGTGCCAGTAGTATAGCAGGGGGCGACACAGATACGCAGTATTTT.